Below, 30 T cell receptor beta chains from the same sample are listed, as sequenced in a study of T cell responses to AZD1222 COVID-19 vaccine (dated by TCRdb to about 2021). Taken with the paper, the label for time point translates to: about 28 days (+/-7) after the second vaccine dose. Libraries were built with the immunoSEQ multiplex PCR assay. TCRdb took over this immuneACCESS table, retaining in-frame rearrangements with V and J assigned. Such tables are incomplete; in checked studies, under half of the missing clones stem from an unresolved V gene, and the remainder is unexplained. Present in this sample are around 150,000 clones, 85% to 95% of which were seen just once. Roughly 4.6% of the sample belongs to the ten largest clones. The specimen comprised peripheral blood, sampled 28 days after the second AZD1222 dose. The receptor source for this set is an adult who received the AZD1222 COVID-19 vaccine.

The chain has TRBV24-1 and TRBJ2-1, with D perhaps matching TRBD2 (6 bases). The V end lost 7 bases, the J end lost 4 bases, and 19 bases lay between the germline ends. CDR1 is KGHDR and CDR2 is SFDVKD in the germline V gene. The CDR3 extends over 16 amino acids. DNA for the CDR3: TGTGCCACCAGCGAGTCATTTAGCGGAGCATACAATGAGCAGTTCTTC. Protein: CATSESFSGAYNEQFF.

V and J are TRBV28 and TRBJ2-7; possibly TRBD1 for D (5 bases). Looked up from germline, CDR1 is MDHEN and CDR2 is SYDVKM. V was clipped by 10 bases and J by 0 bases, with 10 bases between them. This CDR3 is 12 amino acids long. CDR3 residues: CATLDSSYEQYF. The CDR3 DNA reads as TGTGCCACCCTCGACAGCTCCTACGAGCAGTACTTC.

CDR3 protein: CASSQGTGPYEQYF. DNA of the CDR3: TGTGCCAGCTCTCAGGGTACCGGACCCTACGAGCAGTACTTC. The chain joins TRBV18 to TRBJ2-7; the D gene is possibly TRBD1 (5 bases). The CDR3 has 14 amino acids. Per the germline V gene, CDR1 is KGHSH and CDR2 is LQKENI. Trimming cost V 6 bases and J 2 bases, with 14 bases left between them.

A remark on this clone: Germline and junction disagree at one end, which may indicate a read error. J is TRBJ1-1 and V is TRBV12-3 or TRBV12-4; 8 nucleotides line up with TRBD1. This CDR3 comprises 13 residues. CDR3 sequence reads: CASRLGTGLKAFF. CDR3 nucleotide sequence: TGTGCCAGCAGGTTAGGGACAGGTCTTAAGGCTTTCTTT.

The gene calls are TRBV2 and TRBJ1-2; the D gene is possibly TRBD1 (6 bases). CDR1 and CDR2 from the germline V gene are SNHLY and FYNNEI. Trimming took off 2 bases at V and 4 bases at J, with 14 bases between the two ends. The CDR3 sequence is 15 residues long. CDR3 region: CASSELGGATYGYTF. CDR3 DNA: TGTGCCAGCAGTGAATTGGGGGGCGCTACCTATGGCTACACCTTC.

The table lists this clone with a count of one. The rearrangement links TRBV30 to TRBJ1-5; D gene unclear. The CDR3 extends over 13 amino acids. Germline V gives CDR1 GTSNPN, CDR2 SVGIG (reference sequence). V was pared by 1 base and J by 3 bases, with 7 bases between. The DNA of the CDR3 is TGTGCCTGGAGTGGGCAGGACAATCAGCCCCAGCATTTT. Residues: CAWSGQDNQPQHF. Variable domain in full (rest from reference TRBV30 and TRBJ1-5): SQTIHQWPATLVQPVGSPLSLECTVEGTSNPNLYWYRQAAGRGLQLLFYSVGIGQISSEVPQNLSASRPQDRQFILSSKKLLLSDSGFYLCAWSGQDNQPQHFGDGTRLSIL.

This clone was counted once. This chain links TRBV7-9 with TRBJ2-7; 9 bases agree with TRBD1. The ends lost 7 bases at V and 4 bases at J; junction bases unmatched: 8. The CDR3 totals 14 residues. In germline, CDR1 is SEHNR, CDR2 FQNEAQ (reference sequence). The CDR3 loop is CASTAPGQGYEQYF. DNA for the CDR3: TGTGCCAGCACCGCCCCGGGACAGGGTTACGAGCAGTACTTC.

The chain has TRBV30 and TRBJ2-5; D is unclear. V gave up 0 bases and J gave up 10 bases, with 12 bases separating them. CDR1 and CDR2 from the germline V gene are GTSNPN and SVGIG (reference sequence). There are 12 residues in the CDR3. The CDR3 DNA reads TGTGCCTGGAGTGTACAGACCCGAGACCAGTACTTC. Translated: CAWSVQTRDQYF.

This CDR3 reads CAWSAITNEKLFF. Here the CDR3 DNA reads TGTGCCTGGTCCGCAATCACTAATGAAAAACTGTTTTTT. This sequence joins TRBV30 and TRBJ1-4; D remains unclear. The CDR3 loop spans 13 amino acids. CDR1 and CDR2 (germline): GTSNPN, SVGIG (reference sequence). Trimming took 5 bases from V and 2 from J, leaving 9 bases between them.

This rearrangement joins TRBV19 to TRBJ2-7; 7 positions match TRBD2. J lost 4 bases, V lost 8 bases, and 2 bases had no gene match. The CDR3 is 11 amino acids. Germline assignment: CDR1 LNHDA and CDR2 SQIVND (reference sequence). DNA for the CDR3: TGTGCCAGTGGGGAGGGTTACGAGCAGTACTTC. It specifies CASGEGYEQYF.

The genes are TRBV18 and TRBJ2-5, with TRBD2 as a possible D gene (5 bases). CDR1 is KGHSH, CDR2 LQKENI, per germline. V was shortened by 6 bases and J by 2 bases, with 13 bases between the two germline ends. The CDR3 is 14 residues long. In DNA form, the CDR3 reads TGTGCCAGCTCTCCGTCTAGCCCACAAGAGACCCAGTACTTC. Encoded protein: CASSPSSPQETQYF.

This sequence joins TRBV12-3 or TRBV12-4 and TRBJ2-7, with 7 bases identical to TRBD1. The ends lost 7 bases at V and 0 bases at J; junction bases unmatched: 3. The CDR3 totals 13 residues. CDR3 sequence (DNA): TGTGCCAGCACAGGGGACAGCTCCTACGAGCAGTACTTC. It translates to CASTGDSSYEQYF.

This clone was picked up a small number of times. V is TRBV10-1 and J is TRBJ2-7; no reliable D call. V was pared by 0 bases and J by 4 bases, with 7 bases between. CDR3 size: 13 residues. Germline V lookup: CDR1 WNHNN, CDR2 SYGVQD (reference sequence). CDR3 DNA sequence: TGCGCCAGCAGTGAGTCGACGGAGTACGAGCAGTACTTC. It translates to CASSESTEYEQYF.

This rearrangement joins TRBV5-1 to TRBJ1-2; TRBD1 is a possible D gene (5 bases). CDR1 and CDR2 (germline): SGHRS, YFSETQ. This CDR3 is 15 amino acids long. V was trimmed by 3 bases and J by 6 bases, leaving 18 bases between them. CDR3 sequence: CASSYYGGRGDGYTF. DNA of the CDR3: TGCGCCAGCAGCTATTACGGGGGAAGAGGGGATGGCTACACCTTC.

This CDR3 reads CASTSGTGARNSPLHF. The CDR3 region has the DNA TGTGCCAGCACCTCAGGGACAGGGGCTCGGAATTCACCCCTCCACTTT. The chain recombines TRBV28 with TRBJ1-6; 10 bases are shared with TRBD1. The CDR3 contains 16 residues. Germline CDR1 reads MDHEN; CDR2 reads SYDVKM. J gave up 7 bases and V 7 bases, and 10 bases lay outside the gene matches.

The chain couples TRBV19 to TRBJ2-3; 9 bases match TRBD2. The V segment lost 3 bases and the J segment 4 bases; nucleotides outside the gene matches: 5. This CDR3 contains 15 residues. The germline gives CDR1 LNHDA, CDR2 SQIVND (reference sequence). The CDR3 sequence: CASSIQREVSDTQYF. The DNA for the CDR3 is TGTGCCAGTAGTATCCAGCGGGAGGTGTCAGATACGCAGTATTTT.

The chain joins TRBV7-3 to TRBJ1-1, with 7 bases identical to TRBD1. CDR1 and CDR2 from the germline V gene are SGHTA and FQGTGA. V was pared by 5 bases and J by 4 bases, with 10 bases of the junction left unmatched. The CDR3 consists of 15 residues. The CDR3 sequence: CASSPRGGLTTEAFF. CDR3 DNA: TGTGCCAGCAGCCCCAGGGGGGGGTTAACCACTGAAGCTTTCTTT.

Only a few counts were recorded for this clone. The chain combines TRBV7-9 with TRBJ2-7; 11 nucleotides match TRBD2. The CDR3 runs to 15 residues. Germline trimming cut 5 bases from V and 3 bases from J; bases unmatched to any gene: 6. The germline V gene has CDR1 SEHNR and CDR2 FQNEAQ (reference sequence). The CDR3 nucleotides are TGTGCCAGCAGCGCCCTAGCGGGAGGCCTCTACGAGCAGTACTTC. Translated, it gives CASSALAGGLYEQYF.

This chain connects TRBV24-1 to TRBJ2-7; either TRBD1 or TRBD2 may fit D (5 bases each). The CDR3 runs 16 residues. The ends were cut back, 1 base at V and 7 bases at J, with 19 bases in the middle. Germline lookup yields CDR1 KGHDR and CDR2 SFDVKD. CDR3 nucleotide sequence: TGTGCCACCAGTGATTTTCCCCCTCAGAGGGACGGGGAGCAGTACTTC. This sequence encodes CATSDFPPQRDGEQYF.

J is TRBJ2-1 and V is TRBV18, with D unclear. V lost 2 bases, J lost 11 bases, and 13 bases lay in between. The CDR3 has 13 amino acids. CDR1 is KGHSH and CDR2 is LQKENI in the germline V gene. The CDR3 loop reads CASSPDRPTQQFF. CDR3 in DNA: TGTGCCAGCTCACCAGACCGCCCAACCCAGCAGTTCTTC.

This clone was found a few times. As DNA, the CDR3 is TGTGCCAGTAGTATAGGAGACAGACCCACAGATACGCAGTATTTT. Translating it yields CASSIGDRPTDTQYF. V is TRBV19 and J is TRBJ2-3, with D possibly being TRBD1 (5 bases). The V and J ends lost 1 base and 2 bases respectively, with 10 bases between them. Germline CDR1 LNHDA, CDR2 SQIVND (reference sequence). The CDR3 contains 15 residues.

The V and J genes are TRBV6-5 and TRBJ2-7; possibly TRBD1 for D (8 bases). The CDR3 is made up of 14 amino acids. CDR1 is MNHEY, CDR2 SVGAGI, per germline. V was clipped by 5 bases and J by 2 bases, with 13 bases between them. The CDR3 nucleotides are TGTGCCAGCAGTCACAGGGGGACTACCTACGAGCAGTACTTC. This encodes CASSHRGTTYEQYF.

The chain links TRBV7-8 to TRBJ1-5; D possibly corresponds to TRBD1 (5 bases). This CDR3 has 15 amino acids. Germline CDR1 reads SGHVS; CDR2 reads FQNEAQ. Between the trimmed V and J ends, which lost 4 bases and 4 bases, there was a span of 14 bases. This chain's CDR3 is CASSSGRETNQPQHF. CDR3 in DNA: TGTGCCAGCAGCTCGGGACGGGAAACTAATCAGCCCCAGCATTTT.

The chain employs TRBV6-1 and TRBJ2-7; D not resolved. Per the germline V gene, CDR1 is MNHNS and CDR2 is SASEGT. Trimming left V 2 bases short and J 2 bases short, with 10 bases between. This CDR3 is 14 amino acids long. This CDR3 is CASSETTRTYEQYF. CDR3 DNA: TGTGCCAGCAGTGAAACCACCAGAACCTACGAGCAGTACTTC.

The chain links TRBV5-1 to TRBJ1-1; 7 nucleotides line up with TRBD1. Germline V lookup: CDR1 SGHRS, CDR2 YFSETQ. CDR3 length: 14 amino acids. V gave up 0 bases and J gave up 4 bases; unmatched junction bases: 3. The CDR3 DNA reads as TGCGCCAGCAGCTTGGACAGGGGCGGCACTGAAGCTTTCTTT. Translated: CASSLDRGGTEAFF. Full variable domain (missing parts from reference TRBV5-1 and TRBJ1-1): KAGVTQTPRYLIKTRGQQVTLSCSPISGHRSVSWYQQTPGQGLQFLFEYFSETQRNKGNFPGRFSGRQFSNSRSEMNVSTLELGDSALYLCASSLDRGGTEAFFGQGTRLTVV.

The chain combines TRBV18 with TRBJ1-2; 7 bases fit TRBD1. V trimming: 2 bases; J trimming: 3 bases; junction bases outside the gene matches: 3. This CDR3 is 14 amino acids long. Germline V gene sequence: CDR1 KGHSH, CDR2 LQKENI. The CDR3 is CASSPWGTDYGYTF. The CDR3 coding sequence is TGTGCCAGCTCACCATGGGGGACAGACTATGGCTACACCTTC.

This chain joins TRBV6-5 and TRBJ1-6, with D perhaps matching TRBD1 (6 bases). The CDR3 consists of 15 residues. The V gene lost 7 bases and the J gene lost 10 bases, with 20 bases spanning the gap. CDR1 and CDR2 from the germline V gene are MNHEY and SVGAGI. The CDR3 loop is CASNHGGAYYSPLHF. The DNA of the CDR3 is TGTGCCAGCAATCACGGGGGGGCGTATTACTCACCCCTCCACTTT.

CDR3 in amino acids: CASSQEVAGEQTQYF. CDR3 nucleotides: TGTGCCAGCAGCCAAGAGGTCGCGGGAGAACAGACCCAGTACTTC. This chain links TRBV4-2 with TRBJ2-5; 7 bases map to TRBD2. The CDR3 length is 15 residues. CDR1 is LGHNA and CDR2 is YNFKEQ in the germline V gene. Unmatched junction bases numbered 7, after V lost 0 bases and J lost 6 bases.

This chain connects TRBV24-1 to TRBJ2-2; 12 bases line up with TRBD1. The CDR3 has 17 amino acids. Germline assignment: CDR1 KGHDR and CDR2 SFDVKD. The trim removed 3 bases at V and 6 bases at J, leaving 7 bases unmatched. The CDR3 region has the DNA TGTGCCACCAGTGATCCGGGACAGGGGGCTGCCCCCGGGGAGCTGTTTTTT. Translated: CATSDPGQGAAPGELFF.

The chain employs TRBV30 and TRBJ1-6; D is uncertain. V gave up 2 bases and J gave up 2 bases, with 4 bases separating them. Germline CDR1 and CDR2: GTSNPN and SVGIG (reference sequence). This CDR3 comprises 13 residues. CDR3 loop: CAWSITYNSPLHF. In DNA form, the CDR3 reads TGTGCCTGGAGTATTACCTATAATTCACCCCTCCACTTT.